This T cell receptor beta chain emerged from a study of T-cell reconstitution after alpha-beta-depleted transplantation in children. This clonotype was counted many times. Antigen specificity is unknown. TCRbeta library preparation incorporated unique molecular identifiers. TCRdb ran MiXCR on the PCR reads and lists one entry per CDR3 protein. The profile shows hundreds of thousands of distinct CDR3 sequences, 10% to 15% of them singletons. Study-level findings and limits: Some patients' high day-60 TCRbeta diversity was attributed to recipient cells surviving conditioning. When one year had passed after transplant, most T-cell counts and diversity came from newly produced T cells. Reportedly, only several hundred clones from non-depleted graft cells drove alpha-beta T-cell counts at about two months.

Per the germline V gene, CDR1 is MNHEY and CDR2 is SVGAGI. With V trimmed by 6 bases and J by 6 bases, 7 bases remained unmatched. This CDR3 has 15 residues. This TCR was recovered from a girl aged 2-10 years with congenital amegakaryocytic thrombocytopenia, due to receive a stem cell transplant. V is TRBV6-5 and J is TRBJ2-2; 10 nucleotides align to TRBD2. This sample comprised PBMCs, obtained before TCRalphabeta/CD19-depleted stem cell transplant. In DNA, the CDR3 is TGTGCCAGCAGCTATACTAGCGGGAAAGCCGGGGAGCTGTTTTTT. Translated, it gives CASSYTSGKAGELFF.